The rows below give T cell receptor beta chains drawn from one sample of a study of shared clonotypes between healthy human individuals. Libraries were prepared by immunoSEQ multiplex PCR; TCRdb keeps only in-frame clonotypes and omits some of them. The table has about 510,000 clones, approximately 95% seen once. Sequencing was performed on naive CD4+ T cells sorted from blood. Receptors originate from a woman in her 30s in good health. Both conserved end residues are part of each CDR3.

cdr3_length	v_call	j_call	cdr3_aa
14	TRBV6-5	TRBJ1-2	CASRQQGATYGYTF
14	TRBV9	TRBJ2-7	CASSAGGSSYEQYF
12	TRBV28	TRBJ2-7	CASSLDRDEQYF
15	TRBV11-2	TRBJ2-3	CASSPAGGRTDTQYF
16	TRBV5-4	TRBJ2-1	CASSPMMGSSYNEQFF
15	TRBV7-3	TRBJ2-2	CASSLAGLALGELFF
13	TRBV28	TRBJ2-4	CASNGLAQNIQYF
14	TRBV5-5	TRBJ2-3	CASSSLESTDTQYF
15	TRBV19	TRBJ2-1	CATRTSGAVYNEQFF
15	TRBV2	TRBJ2-7	CASSIDSPAAGEQYF
15	TRBV5-1	TRBJ2-7	CASSRNGDSSYEQYF
14	TRBV7-9	TRBJ1-5	CASSLGFFDQPQHF
13	TRBV5-1	TRBJ2-1	CASSADRDHEQFF
15	TRBV11-2	TRBJ2-3	CASSFTGGPKNTQYF
16	TRBV6-4	TRBJ1-2	CASSETGTGGSYGYTF
13	TRBV18	TRBJ2-7	CASSRDESYEQYF
14	TRBV29-1	TRBJ2-4	CSVAPRLAKNIQYF
16	TRBV27	TRBJ2-1	CASSSPAVGAYNEQFF
16	TRBV5-1	TRBJ2-7	CASSLRGGRSSYEQYF
15	TRBV9	TRBJ2-1	CASSVEAGGRNEQFF
13	TRBV18	TRBJ1-1	CASSQNDRTEAFF
12	TRBV28	TRBJ2-1	CASSTPNNEQFF
15	TRBV19	TRBJ2-7	CASSIVGGMGLEQYF
14	TRBV6-6	TRBJ2-7	CASRIGTGAYEQYF
18	TRBV7-9	TRBJ2-7	CASSHTSPGPAARYEQYF
13	TRBV29-1	TRBJ1-1	CSVSGRMNTEAFF
14	TRBV6-1	TRBJ2-2	CASTRQGATGELFF
14	TRBV19	TRBJ1-5	CASSQTGHNQPQHF
15	TRBV18	TRBJ2-7	CASSLAGTRDYEQYF
15	TRBV27	TRBJ2-7	CASSTTGTGGREQYF